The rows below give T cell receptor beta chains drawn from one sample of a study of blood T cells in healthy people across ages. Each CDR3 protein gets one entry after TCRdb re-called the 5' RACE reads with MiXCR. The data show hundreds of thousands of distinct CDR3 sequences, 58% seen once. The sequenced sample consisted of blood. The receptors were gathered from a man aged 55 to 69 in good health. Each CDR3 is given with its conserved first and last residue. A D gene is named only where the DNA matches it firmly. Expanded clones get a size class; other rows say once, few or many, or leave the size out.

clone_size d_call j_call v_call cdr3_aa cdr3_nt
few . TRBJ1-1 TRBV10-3 CAISESQGNTEAFF TGTGCCATCAGTGAGTCGCAGGGGAACACTGAAGCTTTCTTT
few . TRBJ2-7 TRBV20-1 CSARESALWEQYF TGCAGTGCTAGAGAGTCGGCTCTGTGGGAGCAGTACTTC
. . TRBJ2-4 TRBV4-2 CASSQDRGGLAKNIQYF TGTGCCAGCAGCCAAGATCGCGGCGGACTAGCCAAAAACATTCAGTACTTC
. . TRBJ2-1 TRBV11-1 CAGRRDDYGYTFGSGTRGHEQFF .
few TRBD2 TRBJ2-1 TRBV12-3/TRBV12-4 CASSPAGTSVNEQFF TGTGCCAGCAGTCCAGCCGGGACTAGCGTAAATGAGCAGTTCTTC
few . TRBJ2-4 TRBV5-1 CASSLGPQQVNIQYF TGCGCCAGCAGCCTGGGTCCGCAACAGGTGAACATTCAGTACTTC
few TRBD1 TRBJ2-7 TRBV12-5 CASGTGTGSSNYEQYF TGTGCTAGTGGGACCGGGACAGGGTCCAGTAACTACGAGCAGTACTTC
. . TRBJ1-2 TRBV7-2 CASSLESSRAYGYTF TGTGCCAGCAGCTTAGAGTCAAGTCGCGCCTATGGCTACACCTTC
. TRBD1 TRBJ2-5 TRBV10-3 CAIAQGIETQYF TGTGCCATTGCACAGGGGATTGAGACCCAGTACTTC
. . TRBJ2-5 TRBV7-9 CASRPSGTEQYF TGTGCCAGCAGGCCCTCAGGGACTGAGCAGTACTTC
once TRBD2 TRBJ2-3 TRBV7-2 CASSSLGGGRSDTQYF TGTGCCAGCAGTTCCCTCGGCGGGGGGCGTTCAGATACGCAGTATTTT
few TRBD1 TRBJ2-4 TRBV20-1 CSALDRDAKNIQYF TGCAGTGCTCTGGACAGGGATGCCAAAAACATTCAGTACTTC
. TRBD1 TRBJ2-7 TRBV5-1 CASTSRQGSSYEQYF TGCGCCAGCACCTCAAGACAGGGGAGCTCCTACGAGCAGTACTTC
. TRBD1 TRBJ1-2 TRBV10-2 CASSTGTGAFYGYTF TGCGCCAGCAGTACCGGGACAGGAGCTTTCTATGGCTACACCTTC
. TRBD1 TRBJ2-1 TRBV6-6 CASSARTGGYEQFF TGTGCCAGCAGTGCCCGGACAGGGGGGTATGAGCAGTTCTTC
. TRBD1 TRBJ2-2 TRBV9 CASSVGGLGTVGTGELFF TGTGCCAGCAGCGTAGGTGGGCTCGGGACAGTAGGGACCGGGGAGCTGTTTTTT
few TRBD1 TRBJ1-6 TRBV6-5 CASRQGDLTLHF TGTGCCAGCAGACAGGGGGATTTAACCCTCCACTTT
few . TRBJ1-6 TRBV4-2 CASSQPNSPLHF TGTGCCAGCAGCCAACCCAATTCACCCCTCCACTTT
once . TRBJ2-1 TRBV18 CASSPGRAWVVNEQFF TGTGCCAGCTCACCAGGCAGGGCGTGGGTGGTCAATGAGCAGTTCTTC
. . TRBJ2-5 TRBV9 CASSVLGASTLYTEQYF TGTGCCAGCAGCGTATTAGGGGCAAGTACCCTCTACACGGAGCAGTACTTC
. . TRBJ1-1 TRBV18 CASSPDGDTEAFF TGTGCCAGCTCACCGGACGGGGACACTGAAGCTTTCTTT
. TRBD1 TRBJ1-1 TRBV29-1 CSVGQGPEAFF TGCAGCGTTGGACAGGGCCCTGAAGCTTTCTTT
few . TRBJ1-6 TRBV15 CATSRDRYNSPLHF TGTGCCACCAGCAGAGATCGATATAATTCACCCCTCCACTTT
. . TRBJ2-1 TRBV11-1 CASSSTPVGYNEQFF TGTGCCAGCAGCTCGACCCCCGTAGGTTACAATGAGCAGTTCTTC
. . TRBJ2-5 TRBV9 CASSVEGYQETQYF TGTGCCAGCAGCGTAGAGGGATACCAAGAGACCCAGTACTTC
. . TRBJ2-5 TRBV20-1 CSARVVAPRYGETQYF TGCAGTGCTAGAGTGGTGGCGCCACGGTATGGGGAGACCCAGTACTTC
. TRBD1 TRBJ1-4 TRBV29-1 CSARYRGREEKLFF TGCAGCGCGCGATACAGGGGGCGCGAAGAAAAACTGTTTTTT
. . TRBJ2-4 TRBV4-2 CASSQEQRGNGIQYF TGTGCCAGCAGCCAGGAACAAAGGGGGAATGGCATTCAGTACTTC
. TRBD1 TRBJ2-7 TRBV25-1 CATQDNRGAYEQYF TGTGCCACCCAAGACAACAGGGGGGCCTACGAGCAGTACTTC
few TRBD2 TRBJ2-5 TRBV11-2 CASRRLAGGLMETQYF TGTGCCAGCAGACGACTAGCGGGGGGCCTGATGGAGACCCAGTACTTC
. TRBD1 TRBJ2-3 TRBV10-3 CAISPGQGAGMADTQYF TGTGCCATCAGTCCGGGACAGGGGGCGGGTATGGCAGATACGCAGTATTTT
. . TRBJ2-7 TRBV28 CASSSGGHPLYEQYF TGTGCCAGCAGCAGCGGAGGACACCCACTATACGAGCAGTACTTC
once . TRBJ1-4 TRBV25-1 CASSVEGFREKLFF TGTGCCAGCAGTGTAGAGGGCTTTCGAGAAAAACTGTTTTTT
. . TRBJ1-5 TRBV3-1 CASSQDVGGNQPQHF TGTGCCAGCAGCCAAGACGTAGGTGGGAATCAGCCCCAGCATTTT
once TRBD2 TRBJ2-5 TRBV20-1 CSAQTSSETQYF TGCAGTGCTCAGACTAGCTCGGAGACCCAGTACTTC
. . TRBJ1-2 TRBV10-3 CAISEVVRGEDNYGYTF TGTGCCATCAGTGAGGTCGTCAGGGGAGAGGACAACTATGGCTACACCTTC
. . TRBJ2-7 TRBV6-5 CASSYSGRFYEQYF TGTGCCAGCAGTTACTCTGGCAGGTTCTACGAGCAGTACTTC
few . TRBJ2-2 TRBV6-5 CASRPGQYTGELFF TGTGCCAGCAGACCTGGACAGTACACCGGGGAGCTGTTTTTT
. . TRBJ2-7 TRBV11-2 CASSLTSPDYEQYF TGTGCCAGCAGCTTAACCTCTCCGGACTACGAGCAGTACTTC
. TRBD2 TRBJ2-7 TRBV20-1 CSASTLAGGKYEQYF TGCAGTGCTAGCACCCTAGCGGGGGGGAAGTACGAGCAGTACTTC
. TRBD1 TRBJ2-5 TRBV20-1 CSATNRGRETQYF TGCAGTGCTACCAACAGGGGGCGAGAGACCCAGTACTTC
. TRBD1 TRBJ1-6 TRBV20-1 CSVWTGTENSPLHF TGCAGTGTCTGGACCGGGACAGAGAATTCACCCCTCCACTTT
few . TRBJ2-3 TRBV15 CATSRDPNYATDTQYF TGTGCCACCAGCAGAGATCCTAACTACGCCACAGATACGCAGTATTTT
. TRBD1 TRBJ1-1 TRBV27 CASLGQGVSEVFF TGTGCCAGCCTTGGACAGGGGGTGTCTGAAGTTTTCTTT
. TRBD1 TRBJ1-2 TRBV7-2 CASSTAGTGTGSRYTF TGTGCCAGCAGCACCGCGGGGACCGGGACAGGGAGTCGCTACACCTTC
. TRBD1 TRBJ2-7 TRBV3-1 CASSQGTGGYEQYF TGTGCCAGCAGCCAAGGGACAGGGGGCTACGAGCAGTACTTC
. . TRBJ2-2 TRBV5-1 CASSGQFGELFF TGCGCCAGCAGCGGTCAGTTCGGGGAGCTGTTTTTT
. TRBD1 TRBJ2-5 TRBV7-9 CASSRQGRGRETQYF TGTGCCAGCAGCCGACAGGGGCGTGGGCGAGAGACCCAGTACTTC
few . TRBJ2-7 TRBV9 CASSAGATYEQYF TGTGCCAGCAGCGCCGGGGCAACCTACGAGCAGTACTTC
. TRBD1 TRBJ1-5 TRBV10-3 CAISDQGAGNQPQHF TGTGCCATCAGTGACCAGGGGGCTGGCAATCAGCCCCAGCATTTT
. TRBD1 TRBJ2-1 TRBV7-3 CASSPGTGDPIYNEQFF TGTGCCAGCAGCCCGGGGACAGGGGACCCGATCTACAATGAGCAGTTCTTC
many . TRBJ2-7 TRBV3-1 CASSLWDYEQYF TGTGCCAGCAGCCTATGGGACTACGAGCAGTACTTC
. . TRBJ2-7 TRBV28 CASSRLDSRHEQYF TGTGCCAGCAGTCGACTCGACAGTCGGCACGAGCAGTACTTC
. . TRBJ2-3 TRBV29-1 CSVEKAGPNTDTQYF TGCAGCGTTGAAAAGGCAGGGCCCAACACAGATACGCAGTATTTT
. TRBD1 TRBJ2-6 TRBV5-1 CASSLTTGAGANVLTF TGCGCCAGCAGCTTGACGACAGGGGCCGGGGCCAACGTCCTGACTTTC